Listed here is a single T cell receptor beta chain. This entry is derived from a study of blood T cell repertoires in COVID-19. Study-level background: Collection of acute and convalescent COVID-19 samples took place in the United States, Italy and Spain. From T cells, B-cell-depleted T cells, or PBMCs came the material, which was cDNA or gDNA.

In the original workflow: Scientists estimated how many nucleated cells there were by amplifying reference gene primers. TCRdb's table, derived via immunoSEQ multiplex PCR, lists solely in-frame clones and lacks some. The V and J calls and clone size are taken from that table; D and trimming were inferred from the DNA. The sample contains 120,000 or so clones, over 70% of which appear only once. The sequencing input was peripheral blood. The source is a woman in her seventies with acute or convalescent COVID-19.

CDR3 sequence reads: CASSVTNSYEQYF. As DNA, the CDR3 is TGTGCCAGCAGCGTCACTAACTCCTACGAGCAGTACTTC. The chain recombines TRBV7-9 with TRBJ2-7; no clear D. The CDR3 runs 13 residues. V dropped 5 bases and J dropped 0 bases, with 8 bases sitting between them. Germline CDR1 is SEHNR and CDR2 is FQNEAQ (reference sequence).